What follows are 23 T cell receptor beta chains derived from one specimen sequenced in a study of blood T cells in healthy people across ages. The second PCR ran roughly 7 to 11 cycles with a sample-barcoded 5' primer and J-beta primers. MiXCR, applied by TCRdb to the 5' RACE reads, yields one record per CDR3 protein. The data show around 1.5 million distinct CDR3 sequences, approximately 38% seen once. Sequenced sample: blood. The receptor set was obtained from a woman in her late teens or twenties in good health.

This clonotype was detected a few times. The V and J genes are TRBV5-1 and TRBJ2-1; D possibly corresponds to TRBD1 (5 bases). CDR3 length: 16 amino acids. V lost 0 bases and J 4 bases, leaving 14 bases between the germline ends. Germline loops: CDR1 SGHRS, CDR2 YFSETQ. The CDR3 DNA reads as TGCGCCAGCAGCTTGGGAAGTCCCCGGACATACAATGAGCAGTTCTTC. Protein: CASSLGSPRTYNEQFF. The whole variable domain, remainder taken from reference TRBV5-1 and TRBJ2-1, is KAGVTQTPRYLIKTRGQQVTLSCSPISGHRSVSWYQQTPGQGLQFLFEYFSETQRNKGNFPGRFSGRQFSNSRSEMNVSTLELGDSALYLCASSLGSPRTYNEQFFGPGTRLTVL.

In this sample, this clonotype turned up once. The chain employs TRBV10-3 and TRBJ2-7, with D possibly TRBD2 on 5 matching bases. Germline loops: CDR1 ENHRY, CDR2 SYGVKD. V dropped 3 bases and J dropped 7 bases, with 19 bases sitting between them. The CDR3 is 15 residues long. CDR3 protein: CAISDWSGSYNEQYF. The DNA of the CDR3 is TGTGCCATCAGTGATTGGAGCGGATCCTACAATGAGCAGTACTTC.

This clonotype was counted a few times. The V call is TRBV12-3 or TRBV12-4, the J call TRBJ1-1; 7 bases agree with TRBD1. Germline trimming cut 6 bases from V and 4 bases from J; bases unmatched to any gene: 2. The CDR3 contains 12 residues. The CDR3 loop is CASSRGFTEAFF. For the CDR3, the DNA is TGTGCCAGCAGCAGGGGGTTCACTGAAGCTTTCTTT.

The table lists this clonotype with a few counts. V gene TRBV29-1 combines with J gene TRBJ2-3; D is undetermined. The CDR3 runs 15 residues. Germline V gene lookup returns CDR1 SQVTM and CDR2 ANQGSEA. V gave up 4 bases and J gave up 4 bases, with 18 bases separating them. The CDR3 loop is CSVGVRPYGADTQYF. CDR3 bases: TGCAGCGTTGGGGTTCGGCCTTACGGCGCAGATACGCAGTATTTT.

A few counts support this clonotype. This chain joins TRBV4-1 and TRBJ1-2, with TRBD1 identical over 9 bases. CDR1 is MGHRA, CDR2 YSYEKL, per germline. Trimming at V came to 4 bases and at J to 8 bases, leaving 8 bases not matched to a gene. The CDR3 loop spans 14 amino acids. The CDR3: CASSLVGTGSGYTF. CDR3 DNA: TGCGCCAGCAGCCTCGTTGGGACAGGGTCGGGCTACACCTTC.

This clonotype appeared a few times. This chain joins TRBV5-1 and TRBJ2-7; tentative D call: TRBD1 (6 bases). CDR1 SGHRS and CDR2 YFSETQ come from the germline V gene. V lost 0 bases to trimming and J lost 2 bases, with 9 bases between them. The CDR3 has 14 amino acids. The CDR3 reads CASSLEQGTYEQYF. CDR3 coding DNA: TGCGCCAGCAGCTTGGAACAGGGAACCTACGAGCAGTACTTC.

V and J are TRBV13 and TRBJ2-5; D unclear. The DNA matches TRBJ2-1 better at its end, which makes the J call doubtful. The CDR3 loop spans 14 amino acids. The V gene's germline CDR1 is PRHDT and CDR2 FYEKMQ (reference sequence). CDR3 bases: TGTGCCAGCAGGAATCGCGGAAACCAAGAGACCCAGTTCTTC. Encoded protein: CASRNRGNQETQFF.

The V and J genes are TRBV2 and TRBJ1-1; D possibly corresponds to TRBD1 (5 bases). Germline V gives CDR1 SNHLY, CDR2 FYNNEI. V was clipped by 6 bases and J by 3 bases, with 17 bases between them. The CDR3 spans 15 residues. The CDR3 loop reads CASRMGPGRDTEAFF. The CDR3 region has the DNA TGTGCCAGCAGGATGGGACCGGGGAGGGACACTGAAGCTTTCTTT.

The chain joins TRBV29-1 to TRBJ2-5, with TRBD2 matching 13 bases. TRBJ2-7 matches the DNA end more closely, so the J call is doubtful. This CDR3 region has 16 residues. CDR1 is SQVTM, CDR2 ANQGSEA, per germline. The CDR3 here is CSVAKLAGGPHYEQYF. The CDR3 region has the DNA TGCAGCGTGGCGAAACTAGCGGGAGGGCCCCACTACGAGCAGTACTTC.

CDR3 bases: TGTGCCAGCACTCGGAGGTCGGAGACCCAGTACTTC. It is translated as CASTRRSETQYF. The chain carries TRBV5-6 and TRBJ2-5, with D perhaps matching TRBD2 (5 bases). The germline V and J ends were trimmed by 6 bases and 5 bases, with 11 bases remaining between them. Germline V lookup: CDR1 SGHDT, CDR2 YYEEEE. The length of the CDR3 is 12 residues.

The CDR3 is CSARVPGGSQPQHF. In DNA form, the CDR3 reads TGCAGTGCCAGGGTCCCGGGGGGCAGTCAGCCCCAGCATTTT. The rearrangement links TRBV20-1 to TRBJ1-5; possibly TRBD1 for D (6 bases). CDR3 length equals 14 residues. V lost 6 bases to trimming and J lost 6 bases, with 18 bases between them. In germline, CDR1 is DFQATT, CDR2 SNEGSKA (reference sequence).

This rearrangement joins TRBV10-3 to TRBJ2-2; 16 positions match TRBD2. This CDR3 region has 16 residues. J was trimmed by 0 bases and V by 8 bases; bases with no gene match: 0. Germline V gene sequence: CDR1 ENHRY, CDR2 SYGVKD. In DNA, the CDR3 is TGTGCCATCGGGACTAGCGGGAGGGCGAACACCGGGGAGCTGTTTTTT. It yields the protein CAIGTSGRANTGELFF.

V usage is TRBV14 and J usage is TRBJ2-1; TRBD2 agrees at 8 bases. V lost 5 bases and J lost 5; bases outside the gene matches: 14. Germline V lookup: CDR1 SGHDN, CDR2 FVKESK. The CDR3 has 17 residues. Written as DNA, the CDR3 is TGTGCCAGCAGCTTAGCGACGGGACTAGTGGGGGACAATGAGCAGTTCTTC. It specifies CASSLATGLVGDNEQFF.

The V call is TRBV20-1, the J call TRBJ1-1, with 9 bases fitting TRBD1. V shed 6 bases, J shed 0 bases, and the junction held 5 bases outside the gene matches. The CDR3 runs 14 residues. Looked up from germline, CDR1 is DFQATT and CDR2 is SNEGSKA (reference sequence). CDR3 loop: CSARTGDMNTEAFF. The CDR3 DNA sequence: TGCAGTGCAAGGACAGGGGATATGAACACTGAAGCTTTCTTT.

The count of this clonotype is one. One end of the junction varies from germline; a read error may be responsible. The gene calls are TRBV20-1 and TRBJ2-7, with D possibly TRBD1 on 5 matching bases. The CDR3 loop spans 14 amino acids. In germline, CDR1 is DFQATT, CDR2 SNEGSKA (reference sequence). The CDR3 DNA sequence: TGCAGTGTTAGACCCGACAGCGACGACTACGAGCAGTACTTC. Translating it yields CSVRPDSDDYEQYF.

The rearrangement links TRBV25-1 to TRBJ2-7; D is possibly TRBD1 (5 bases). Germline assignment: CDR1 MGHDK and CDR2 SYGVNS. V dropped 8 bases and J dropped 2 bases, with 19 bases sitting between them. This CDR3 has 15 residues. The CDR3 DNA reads TGTGCCAGCGGGGATCGGACATCCCTCCCCTACGAGCAGTACTTC. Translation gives CASGDRTSLPYEQYF.

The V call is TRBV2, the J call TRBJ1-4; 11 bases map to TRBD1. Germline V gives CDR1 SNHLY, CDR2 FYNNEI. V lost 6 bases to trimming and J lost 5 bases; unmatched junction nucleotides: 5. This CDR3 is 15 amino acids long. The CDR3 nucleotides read TGTGCCAGCAGGGGGGACAGGGGGGGAAATGAAAAACTGTTTTTT. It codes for CASRGDRGGNEKLFF.

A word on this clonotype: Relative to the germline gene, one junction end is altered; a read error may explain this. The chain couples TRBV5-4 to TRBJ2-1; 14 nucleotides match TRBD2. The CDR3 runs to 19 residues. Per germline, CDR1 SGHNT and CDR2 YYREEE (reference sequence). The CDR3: CVSSLSTSGRAQTYNEQFF. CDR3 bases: TGTGTCAGCAGCTTGTCGACTAGCGGGAGGGCCCAGACCTACAATGAGCAGTTCTTC.

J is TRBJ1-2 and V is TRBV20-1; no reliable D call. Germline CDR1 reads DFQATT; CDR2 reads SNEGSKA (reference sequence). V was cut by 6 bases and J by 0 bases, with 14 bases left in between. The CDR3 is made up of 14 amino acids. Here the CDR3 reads CSATPLGPNYGYTF. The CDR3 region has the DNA TGCAGTGCCACTCCCCTCGGGCCTAACTATGGCTACACCTTC.

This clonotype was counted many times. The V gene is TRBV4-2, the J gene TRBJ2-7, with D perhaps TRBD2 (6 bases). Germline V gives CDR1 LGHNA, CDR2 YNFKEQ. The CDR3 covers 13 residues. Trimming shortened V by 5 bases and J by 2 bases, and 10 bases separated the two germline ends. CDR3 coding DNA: TGTGCCAGCAGCAACAGACTAGCCTACGAGCAGTACTTC. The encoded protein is CASSNRLAYEQYF.

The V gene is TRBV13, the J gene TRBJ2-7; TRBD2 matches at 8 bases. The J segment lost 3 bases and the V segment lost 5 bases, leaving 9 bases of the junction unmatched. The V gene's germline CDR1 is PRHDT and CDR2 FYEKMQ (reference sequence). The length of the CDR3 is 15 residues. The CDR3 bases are TGTGCCAGCAGCCCGGGGGGGAAAACAAACTACGAGCAGTACTTC. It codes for CASSPGGKTNYEQYF. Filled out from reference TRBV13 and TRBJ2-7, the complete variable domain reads AAGVIQSPRHLIKEKRETATLKCYPIPRHDTVYWYQQGPGQDPQFLISFYEKMQSDKGSIPDRFSAQQFSDYHSELNMSSLELGDSALYFCASSPGGKTNYEQYFGPGTRLTVT.

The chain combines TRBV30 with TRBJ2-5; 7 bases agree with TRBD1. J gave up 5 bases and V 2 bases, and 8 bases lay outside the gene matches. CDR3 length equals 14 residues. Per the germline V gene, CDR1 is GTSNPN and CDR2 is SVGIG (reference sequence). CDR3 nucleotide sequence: TGTGCCTGGAGTCCTCCCGGGACAGAGGAGACCCAGTACTTC. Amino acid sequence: CAWSPPGTEETQYF.

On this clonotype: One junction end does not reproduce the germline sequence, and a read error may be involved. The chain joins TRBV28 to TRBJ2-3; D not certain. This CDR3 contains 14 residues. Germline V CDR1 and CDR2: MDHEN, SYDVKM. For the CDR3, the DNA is TGTGTCAGCAGTTTAGCTCGCGTGGCAGATACGCAGTATTTT. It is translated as CVSSLARVADTQYF.